This entry lists 9 T cell receptor beta chains sequenced from one sample in a study of cytomegalovirus exposure and HLA in healthy donors. PCR involved 60 Vbeta and 13 Jbeta primers. Libraries were prepared by immunoSEQ multiplex PCR; TCRdb keeps only in-frame clonotypes and omits some of them. The data contain about 150,000 clones, over 70% of them singletons. Sequencing was done on a sample of PBMCs. These receptor sequences come from a man aged 25-45 years in good health and CMV-seropositive.

As regards this clone: Other DNA sequences of this sample code for an identical CDR3. This rearrangement joins TRBV19 to TRBJ1-1, with D possibly being TRBD1 (6 bases). There are 15 residues in the CDR3. Germline CDR1 LNHDA, CDR2 SQIVND (reference sequence). V was trimmed by 4 bases and J by 6 bases, leaving 18 bases between them. In DNA, the CDR3 is TGTGCCAGTAGTACCGTCCCGGGACACCGGCCTGAAGCTTTCTTT. This codes for CASSTVPGHRPEAFF.

The chain uses TRBV5-1 and TRBJ1-4; 9 bases fit TRBD1. CDR3 length: 17 residues. After removal of 4 bases from V and 7 bases from J, the junction contained 14 bases not matched to a gene. Germline CDR1 reads SGHRS; CDR2 reads YFSETQ. CDR3 protein: CASSPWTGVPESEKLFF. CDR3 sequence (DNA): TGCGCCAGCAGCCCCTGGACAGGGGTTCCCGAAAGTGAAAAACTGTTTTTT.

In DNA form, the CDR3 reads TGTGCCAGCAGTTTCACAGGGGCGGGGGAGCAGTACTTC. Protein sequence: CASSFTGAGEQYF. This chain connects TRBV2 to TRBJ2-7, with D possibly being TRBD1 (7 bases). The length of the CDR3 is 13 residues. Trimming shortened V by 5 bases and J by 7 bases, and 15 bases separated the two germline ends. Germline CDR1 reads SNHLY; CDR2 reads FYNNEI.

The genes are TRBV7-6 and TRBJ2-5; 8 bases are a match to TRBD1. Near its end, the DNA agrees better with TRBJ2-7, so the J call may be wrong. This CDR3 contains 14 residues. Germline V gene data show CDR1 as SGHVS and CDR2 as FNYEAQ. This CDR3 reads CASSSQGVSYEQYF. CDR3 nucleotides: TGTGCCAGCAGCTCACAGGGGGTCTCCTACGAGCAGTACTTC.

This chain joins TRBV5-6 and TRBJ2-5; possible D gene TRBD1, 7 bases. Germline-derived CDR1 and CDR2 are SGHDT and YYEEEE. Trimming removed 0 bases at V and 4 bases at J, with 13 bases between. The CDR3 is 15 amino acids. In DNA form, the CDR3 reads TGTGCCAGCAGCTTGGGTAACAGGGGAGGAGAGACCCAGTACTTC. This gives the protein CASSLGNRGGETQYF.

This chain uses TRBV18 with TRBJ1-2; tentatively, D is TRBD1 (6 bases). CDR1 is KGHSH and CDR2 is LQKENI in the germline V gene. With 4 bases removed from V and 4 bases from J, the gap between germline ends came to 16 bases. The CDR3 totals 15 residues. In DNA form, the CDR3 reads TGTGCCAGCTCACGGGGACAAGGAGGCGGCTATGGCTACACCTTC. Amino acids: CASSRGQGGGYGYTF.

The gene calls are TRBV6-1 and TRBJ1-2; D remains unclear. V lost 1 base to trimming and J lost 3 bases, with 12 bases between them. Looked up from germline, CDR1 is MNHNS and CDR2 is SASEGT. The CDR3 consists of 15 residues. CDR3 sequence: CASSEEAGAYYGYTF. As DNA, the CDR3 is TGTGCCAGCAGTGAAGAGGCTGGAGCCTACTATGGCTACACCTTC.

This clone was recorded once. The chain joins TRBV7-9 to TRBJ2-2; D is unclear. Trimming stripped 5 bases from V and 1 base from J, with 5 bases between. There are 13 residues in the CDR3. Germline CDR1 is SEHNR and CDR2 is FQNEAQ (reference sequence). CDR3 nucleotides: TGTGCCAGCAGCCCCCTGAACACCGGGGAGCTGTTTTTT. Translating it yields CASSPLNTGELFF.

CDR3 loop: CASLPDRKETQYF. In nucleotides, the CDR3 is TGTGCCAGCCTGCCAGACAGGAAAGAGACCCAGTACTTC. The gene calls are TRBV6-1 and TRBJ2-5, with D maybe TRBD1 (6 bases). V was trimmed by 8 bases and J by 3 bases, leaving 13 bases between them. Germline CDR1 reads MNHNS; CDR2 reads SASEGT. This CDR3 contains 13 residues.